This T cell receptor (beta chain) was documented in a study of control samples from healthy donors and cancer patients. CDR3 length: 15 amino acids. The ends were cut back, 7 bases at V and 6 bases at J, with 19 bases in the middle. The V gene's germline CDR1 is LGHNT and CDR2 FRNRAP. The method was immunoSEQ multiplex PCR; TCRdb's version includes in-frame clones alone and lacks a portion of them. The repertoire has 130,000 to 150,000 clones, approximately 91% of them found once; the top ten carry under 4%. What was sequenced was blood. This chain joins TRBV12-5 and TRBJ1-5; tentatively, D is TRBD1 (6 bases). The clonotype was recovered from a man aged 25-45 years in good health. The CDR3 reads CASAWIGGHSQPQHF. Written as DNA, the CDR3 is TGTGCTAGTGCATGGATAGGGGGGCACAGTCAGCCCCAGCATTTT.